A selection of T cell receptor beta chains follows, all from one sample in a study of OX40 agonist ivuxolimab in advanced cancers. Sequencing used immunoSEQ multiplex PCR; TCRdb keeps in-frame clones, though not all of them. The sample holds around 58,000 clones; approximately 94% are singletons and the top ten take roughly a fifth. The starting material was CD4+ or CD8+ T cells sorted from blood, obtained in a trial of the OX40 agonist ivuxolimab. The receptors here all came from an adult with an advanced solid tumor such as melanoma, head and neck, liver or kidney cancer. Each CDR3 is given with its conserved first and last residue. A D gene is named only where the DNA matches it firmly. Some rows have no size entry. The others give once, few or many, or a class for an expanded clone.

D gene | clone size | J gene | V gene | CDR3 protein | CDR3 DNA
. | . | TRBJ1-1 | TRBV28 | CASSFIGVNTEAFF | TGTGCCAGCAGTTTTATAGGGGTGAACACTGAAGCTTTCTTT
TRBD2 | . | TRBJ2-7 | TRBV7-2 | CASSLPRLAVSSYEQYF | TGTGCCAGCAGCTTACCCCGACTAGCGGTCTCTTCCTACGAGCAGTACTTC
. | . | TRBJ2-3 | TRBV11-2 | CASSVRDTDTQYF | TGTGCCAGCAGCGTACGGGACACAGATACGCAGTATTTT
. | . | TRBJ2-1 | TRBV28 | CASISSRAYSYNEQFF | TGTGCCAGCATCTCGAGCCGAGCCTACTCCTACAATGAGCAGTTCTTC
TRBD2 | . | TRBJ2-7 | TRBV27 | CASSPYVREGQDEQYF | TGTGCCAGCAGTCCCTACGTCCGGGAGGGCCAGGACGAGCAGTACTTC
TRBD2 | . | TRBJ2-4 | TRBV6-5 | CASSPGLASRIWYF | TGTGCCAGCAGCCCGGGACTAGCGTCGCGAATTTGGTACTTC
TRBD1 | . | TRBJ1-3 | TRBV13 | CASSSGQGPTGNTIYF | TGTGCCAGCAGCTCCGGACAGGGGCCGACTGGAAACACCATATATTTT
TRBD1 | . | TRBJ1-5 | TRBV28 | CASSLIRGPSNQPQHF | TGTGCCAGCAGTTTAATAAGGGGGCCGAGCAATCAGCCCCAGCATTTT
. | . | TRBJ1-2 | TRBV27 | CASSFFESWGYTF | TGTGCCAGCAGTTTCTTTGAGAGCTGGGGCTACACCTTC
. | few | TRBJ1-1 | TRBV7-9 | CASSRANTEAFF | TGTGCCAGCAGCCGAGCTAACACTGAAGCTTTCTTT
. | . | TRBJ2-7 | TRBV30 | CAWSVTGIADEQYF | TGTGCCTGGAGTGTAACCGGGATTGCCGACGAGCAGTACTTC
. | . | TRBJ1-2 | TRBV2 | CATLRGRTTNYGYTF | TGTGCCACCCTAAGAGGGCGGACTACTAACTATGGCTACACCTTC
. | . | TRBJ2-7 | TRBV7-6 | CASSLAQGLTYEQYF | TGTGCCAGCAGCTTAGCCCAGGGGCTTACCTACGAGCAGTACTTC
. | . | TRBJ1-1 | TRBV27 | CASSSGPGMNTEAFF | TGTGCCAGCAGTTCCGGGCCCGGGATGAACACTGAAGCTTTCTTT
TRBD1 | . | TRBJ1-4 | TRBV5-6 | CASSWGAGTGQDRELFF | TGTGCCAGCAGCTGGGGGGCGGGGACAGGCCAAGACCGGGAACTGTTTTTT
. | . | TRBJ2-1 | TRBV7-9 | CASSFGNNEQFF | TGTGCCAGCAGCTTCGGGAACAATGAGCAGTTCTTC
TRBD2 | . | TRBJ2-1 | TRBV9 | CASTRDYSSSYNEQFF | TGTGCCAGCACCAGGGACTACTCGAGCTCCTACAATGAGCAGTTCTTC
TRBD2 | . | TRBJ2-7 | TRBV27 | CASSFGTSGSSYEQYF | TGTGCCAGCAGTTTCGGTACCAGCGGGAGTTCATACGAGCAGTACTTC
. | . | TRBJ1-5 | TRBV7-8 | CASSPAALGGAPQHF | TGTGCCAGCAGCCCGGCGGCCCTCGGCGGGGCGCCCCAGCATTTT
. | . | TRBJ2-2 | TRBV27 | CASGTGELFF | TGTGCCAGCGGCACCGGGGAGCTGTTTTTT
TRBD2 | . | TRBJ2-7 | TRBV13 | CASSFYKPRTSVSYEQYF | TGTGCCAGCAGCTTCTACAAACCTAGGACTAGCGTCTCCTACGAGCAGTACTTC
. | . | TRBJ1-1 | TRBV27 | CASSLSAGLNTEAFF | TGTGCCAGCAGTTTATCGGCAGGGCTGAACACTGAAGCTTTCTTT
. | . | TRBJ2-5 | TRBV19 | CASSVERTTLRETQYF | TGTGCCAGTAGTGTAGAGAGAACTACTCTAAGGGAGACCCAGTACTTC
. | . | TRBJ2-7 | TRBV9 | CASSVGAIQGQGGYEQYF | TGTGCCAGCAGCGTAGGCGCAATCCAAGGGCAGGGGGGATACGAGCAGTACTTC
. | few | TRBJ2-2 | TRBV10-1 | CASGRTGELFF | TGCGCCAGCGGTCGAACCGGGGAGCTGTTTTTT
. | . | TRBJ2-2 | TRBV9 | CASSVSEAGPAGELFF | TGTGCCAGCAGCGTAAGTGAGGCGGGACCTGCCGGGGAGCTGTTTTTT
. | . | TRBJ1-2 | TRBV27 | CASSTGARASTF | TGTGCCAGCAGTACCGGAGCCCGGGCGAGTACCTTC
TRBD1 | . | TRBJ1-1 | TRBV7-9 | CASSWTGFTEAFF | TGTGCCAGCAGCTGGACAGGGTTCACTGAAGCTTTCTTT
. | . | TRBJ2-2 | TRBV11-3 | CASSLRWEPTGELFF | TGTGCCAGCAGCTTACGCTGGGAGCCAACCGGGGAGCTGTTTTTT
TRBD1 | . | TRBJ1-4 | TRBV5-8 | CASSASTGDEKLFF | TGTGCCAGCAGCGCCTCTACAGGGGATGAAAAACTGTTTTTT
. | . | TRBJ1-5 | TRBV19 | CASSEGYNSNQPQHF | TGTGCCAGTAGTGAGGGATATAATAGCAATCAGCCCCAGCATTTT
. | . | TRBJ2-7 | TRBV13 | CASTQDRSSSYEQYF | TGTGCCAGCACCCAGGACCGGTCTAGTTCCTACGAGCAGTACTTC
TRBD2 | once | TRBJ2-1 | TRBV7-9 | CASSSPTSGAYNEQFF | TGTGCCAGCAGCTCCCCCACTAGCGGAGCCTACAATGAGCAGTTCTTC
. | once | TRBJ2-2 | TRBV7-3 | CASSAEPGVYTGELFF | TGTGCCAGCAGCGCCGAGCCGGGAGTGTACACCGGGGAGCTGTTTTTT
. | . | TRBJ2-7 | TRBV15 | CATSYDSSRTYEQYF | TGTGCCACCAGCTACGACTCAAGCCGCACCTACGAGCAGTACTTC
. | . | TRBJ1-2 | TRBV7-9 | CASSPQDRYGYTF | TGTGCCAGCAGTCCACAGGATCGGTATGGCTACACCTTC
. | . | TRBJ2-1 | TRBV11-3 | CASQVRRGHEQFF | TGTGCCAGCCAAGTACGGAGGGGGCATGAGCAGTTCTTC
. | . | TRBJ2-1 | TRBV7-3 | CASSFWRDGKDEQFF | TGTGCCAGCAGCTTTTGGCGGGATGGGAAAGATGAGCAGTTCTTC
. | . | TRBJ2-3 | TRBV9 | CASRGLTDTQYF | TGTGCCAGCCGAGGGCTCACAGATACGCAGTATTTT
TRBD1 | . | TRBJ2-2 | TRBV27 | CASTPGGTGELFF | TGTGCCAGCACCCCAGGGGGCACCGGGGAGCTGTTTTTT